The 21 T cell receptor beta chains below come from one sample, sequenced in a study of technical replicates of blood from a handful of donors. Some clones are missing from TCRdb's copy, which holds only in-frame ones; the method was immunoSEQ multiplex PCR. The profile shows fewer than 85,000 clones, 90% of them singletons. Material: PBMCs. These receptors were taken from a human donor in good health. Some clones in this sample may be carry-over from other donors' samples.

The chain joins TRBV7-2 to TRBJ1-2; the D is unclear. The germline CDR1 and CDR2 sequences are SGHTA and FQGNSA. Trimming stripped 5 bases from V and 5 bases from J, with 6 bases between. This CDR3 has 11 amino acids. CDR3 nucleotide sequence: TGTGCCAGCAGCAACTTTTATGGCTACACCTTC. Translation: CASSNFYGYTF. The whole variable domain, remainder taken from reference TRBV7-2 and TRBJ1-2, is GAGVSQSPSNKVTEKGKDVELRCDPISGHTALYWYRQSLGQGLEFLIYFQGNSAPDKSGLPSDRFSAERTGGSVSTLTIQRTQQEDSAVYLCASSNFYGYTFGSGTRLTVV.

V gene TRBV29-1 combines with J gene TRBJ1-2, with unresolved D. Between the trimmed V and J ends, which lost 4 bases and 3 bases, there was a span of 12 bases. CDR3 length equals 13 residues. From germline, CDR1 is SQVTM and CDR2 ANQGSEA. CDR3 bases: TGCAGCGTTGGCCCGGAGGGAGACTATGGCTACACCTTC. It specifies CSVGPEGDYGYTF.

The chain recombines TRBV5-1 with TRBJ1-2; maybe TRBD1 (5 bases). This CDR3 is built from 12 residues. CDR1 and CDR2 (germline): SGHRS, YFSETQ. The ends were cut back, 0 bases at V and 7 bases at J, with 7 bases in the middle. The CDR3 coding sequence is TGCGCCAGCAGCTTGGTGGGGCCTGGCTACACCTTC. This translates into CASSLVGPGYTF.

This sequence joins TRBV18 and TRBJ2-3, with D possibly being TRBD2 (5 bases). V was clipped by 3 bases and J by 4 bases, with 14 bases between them. This CDR3 has 15 amino acids. Germline loops: CDR1 KGHSH, CDR2 LQKENI. For the CDR3, the DNA is TGTGCCAGCTCACCCCTAGCAAATATAGCAGATACGCAGTATTTT. It specifies CASSPLANIADTQYF.

V and J are TRBV5-4 and TRBJ1-2; D not resolved. CDR3 length equals 15 residues. The ends were cut back, 1 base at V and 0 bases at J, with 10 bases in the middle. Looked up from germline, CDR1 is SGHNT and CDR2 is YYREEE (reference sequence). The CDR3 protein is CASSLMAVTNYGYTF. The DNA of the CDR3 is TGTGCCAGCAGCTTGATGGCGGTTACTAACTATGGCTACACCTTC.

The chain links TRBV4-2 to TRBJ1-4; 10 bases align to TRBD1. The V gene end was trimmed by 0 bases and the J gene end by 6 bases; junction bases not matched to a gene: 4. CDR1 is LGHNA and CDR2 is YNFKEQ in the germline V gene. The CDR3 is 16 residues long. The CDR3 loop reads CASSQDVGTGDEKLFF. CDR3 DNA sequence: TGTGCCAGCAGCCAAGATGTGGGGACAGGGGATGAAAAACTGTTTTTT.

The gene calls are TRBV29-1 and TRBJ1-4; D remains ambiguous. Per the germline V gene, CDR1 is SQVTM and CDR2 is ANQGSEA. V was shortened by 4 bases and J by 3 bases, with 9 bases between the two germline ends. The CDR3 is 13 amino acids. The CDR3 DNA sequence: TGCAGCGTTGGGGCGTTCCCTAATGAAAAACTGTTTTTT. Translated: CSVGAFPNEKLFF.

This clone was detected a few times. The V and J genes are TRBV5-6 and TRBJ1-6; TRBD1 aligns across 8 bases. The V and J ends lost 4 bases and 10 bases, in that order; junction bases with no gene match: 7. There are 14 residues in the CDR3. Germline CDR1 reads SGHDT; CDR2 reads YYEEEE. CDR3 DNA: TGTGCCAGCAGCCCGGACAGGGACGCCTCACCCCTCCACTTT. Protein: CASSPDRDASPLHF.

This clone has just one count. The rearrangement joins TRBV19 to TRBJ1-5, with a possible D match to TRBD1 (6 bases). Trimming pared 1 base from V and 3 bases from J, leaving 16 bases between. This CDR3 is 17 amino acids long. The germline V gene encodes CDR1 LNHDA and CDR2 SQIVND (reference sequence). CDR3 in amino acids: CASSIVFDRFPNQPQHF. For the CDR3, the DNA is TGTGCCAGTAGTATAGTCTTTGACAGGTTCCCCAATCAGCCCCAGCATTTT.

This sequence joins TRBV4-3 and TRBJ2-3; D possibly corresponds to TRBD2 (5 bases). The length of the CDR3 is 15 residues. Per germline, CDR1 LGHNA and CDR2 YSLEER. V was clipped by 4 bases and J by 4 bases, with 15 bases between them. The CDR3 loop is CASSPYAPGADTQYF. The CDR3, as DNA: TGCGCCAGCAGCCCCTACGCCCCCGGGGCAGATACGCAGTATTTT.

This rearrangement joins TRBV10-2 to TRBJ2-1; maybe TRBD1 (6 bases). Germline assignment: CDR1 WSHSY and CDR2 SAAADI. The CDR3 sequence is 13 residues long. V lost 4 bases and J 10 bases, leaving 14 bases between the germline ends. CDR3: CASSVSRGFEQFF. CDR3 DNA sequence: TGCGCCAGCAGTGTTTCGAGGGGGTTCGAGCAGTTCTTC.

The chain carries TRBV4-2 and TRBJ2-5, with D possibly TRBD2 on 6 matching bases. The germline V and J ends were trimmed by 2 bases and 5 bases, with 9 bases remaining between them. This CDR3 spans 13 amino acids. Germline CDR1 LGHNA, CDR2 YNFKEQ. The chain's CDR3 is CASSQMLAETQYF. For the CDR3, the DNA is TGTGCCAGCAGCCAAATGCTAGCGGAGACCCAGTACTTC.

The chain combines TRBV7-2 with TRBJ1-1, with D possibly TRBD1 on 6 matching bases. Trimming cost V 5 bases and J 0 bases, with 10 bases left between them. CDR3 length: 14 residues. Germline CDR1 SGHTA, CDR2 FQGNSA. CDR3 amino acids: CASSPGALNTEAFF. The CDR3 bases are TGTGCCAGCAGCCCAGGGGCGTTGAACACTGAAGCTTTCTTT.

V and J are TRBV7-2 and TRBJ1-1, with no clear D. V was pared by 4 bases and J by 1 base, with 7 bases between. The germline V gene encodes CDR1 SGHTA and CDR2 FQGNSA. This CDR3 is built from 13 residues. The CDR3 loop is CASSWNRNTEAFF. As DNA, the CDR3 is TGTGCCAGCAGCTGGAACAGGAACACTGAAGCTTTCTTT. The full variable domain, completed using reference TRBV7-2 and TRBJ1-1, is GAGVSQSPSNKVTEKGKDVELRCDPISGHTALYWYRQSLGQGLEFLIYFQGNSAPDKSGLPSDRFSAERTGGSVSTLTIQRTQQEDSAVYLCASSWNRNTEAFFGQGTRLTVV.

This clone has only a few counts. This chain connects TRBV6-5 to TRBJ1-1; D may be TRBD1 (6 bases). Germline V gives CDR1 MNHEY, CDR2 SVGAGI. There are 16 residues in the CDR3. The V gene lost 2 bases and the J gene lost 4 bases, with 17 bases spanning the gap. DNA of the CDR3: TGTGCCAGCAGTTACCGGTCACGGGGGGCGGGCACTGAAGCTTTCTTT. Encoded protein: CASSYRSRGAGTEAFF.

This clone was counted a few times. The chain joins TRBV7-3 to TRBJ2-7, with D tentatively TRBD2 (6 bases). V dropped 1 base and J dropped 1 base, with 8 bases sitting between them. Germline V CDR1 and CDR2: SGHTA, FQGTGA. This CDR3 has 14 residues. The CDR3 protein is CASSLSGGSYEQYF. CDR3 bases: TGTGCCAGCAGCTTAAGTGGGGGGTCCTACGAGCAGTACTTC. Full variable domain (rest looked up from reference TRBV7-3 and TRBJ2-7): GAGVSQTPSNKVTEKGKYVELRCDPISGHTALYWYRQSLGQGPEFLIYFQGTGAADDSGLPNDRFFAVRPEGSVSTLKIQRTERGDSAVYLCASSLSGGSYEQYFGPGTRLTVT.

The chain links TRBV9 to TRBJ2-1; TRBD2 agrees at 11 bases. CDR3 length: 17 amino acids. Germline loops: CDR1 SGDLS, CDR2 YYNGEE. V dropped 2 bases and J dropped 0; count of bases not matched to a gene: 4. The CDR3 here is CASSVTSGIISYNEQFF. The CDR3 DNA is TGTGCCAGCAGCGTGACTAGCGGGATTATCTCCTACAATGAGCAGTTCTTC. Complete variable domain (other parts from reference TRBV9 and TRBJ2-1): DSGVTQTPKHLITATGQRVTLRCSPRSGDLSVYWYQQSLDQGLQFLIQYYNGEERAKGNILERFSAQQFPDLHSELNLSSLELGDSALYFCASSVTSGIISYNEQFFGPGTRLTVL.

This chain uses TRBV19 with TRBJ2-6; TRBD1 might be the D (5 bases). V was shortened by 3 bases and J by 4 bases, with 22 bases between the two germline ends. From germline, CDR1 is LNHDA and CDR2 SQIVND (reference sequence). The CDR3 has 19 amino acids. The CDR3 protein is CASSMGPLRMDSGANVLTF. CDR3 sequence (DNA): TGTGCCAGTAGTATGGGGCCACTCAGGATGGATTCAGGGGCCAACGTCCTGACTTTC.

V gene TRBV7-9 combines with J gene TRBJ1-2, with 7 bases identical to TRBD1. V was pared by 2 bases and J by 4 bases, with 4 bases of the junction left unmatched. CDR3 size: 14 residues. CDR1 is SEHNR, CDR2 FQNEAQ, per germline (reference sequence). The CDR3, as DNA: TGTGCCAGCAGCTTAAGGGGACAGACCTATGGCTACACCTTC. Its translation: CASSLRGQTYGYTF. The entire variable domain, with the rest obtained from reference TRBV7-9 and TRBJ1-2, is as follows: DTGVSQNPRHKITKRGQNVTFRCDPISEHNRLYWYRQTLGQGPEFLTYFQNEAQLEKSRLLSDRFSAERPKGSFSTLEIQRTEQGDSAMYLCASSLRGQTYGYTFGSGTRLTVV.

This clone showed up just once. This CDR3 is CASSGYEQYF. CDR3 DNA: TGCGCCAGCAGCGGCTACGAGCAGTACTTC. The chain carries TRBV10-2 and TRBJ2-7; D remains ambiguous. The CDR3 spans 10 residues. V was pared by 6 bases and J by 3 bases, with 3 bases between. Germline V gene lookup returns CDR1 WSHSY and CDR2 SAAADI.

J is TRBJ1-5 and V is TRBV10-3; tentative D call: TRBD1 (6 bases). Per the germline V gene, CDR1 is ENHRY and CDR2 is SYGVKD. Trimming removed 0 bases from V and 7 bases from J, with 13 bases in between. The CDR3 has 15 amino acids. This CDR3 is CAISESQGSEQPQHF. CDR3 nucleotide sequence: TGTGCCATCAGTGAGTCGCAGGGGTCGGAACAGCCCCAGCATTTT.